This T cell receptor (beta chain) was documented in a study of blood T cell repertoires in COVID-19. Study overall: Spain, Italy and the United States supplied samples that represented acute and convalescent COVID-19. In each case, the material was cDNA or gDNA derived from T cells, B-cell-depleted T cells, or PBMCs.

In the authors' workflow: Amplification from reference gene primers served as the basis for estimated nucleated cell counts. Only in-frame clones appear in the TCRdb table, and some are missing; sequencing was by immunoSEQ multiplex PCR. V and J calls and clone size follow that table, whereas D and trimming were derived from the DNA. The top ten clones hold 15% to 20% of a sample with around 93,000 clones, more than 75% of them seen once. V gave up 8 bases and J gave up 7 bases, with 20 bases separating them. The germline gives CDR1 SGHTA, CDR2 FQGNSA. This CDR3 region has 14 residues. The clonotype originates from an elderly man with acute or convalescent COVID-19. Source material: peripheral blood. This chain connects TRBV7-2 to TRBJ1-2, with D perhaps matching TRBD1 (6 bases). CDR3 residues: CASRLGGGRSGYTF. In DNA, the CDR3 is TGTGCCAGCCGCCTAGGGGGGGGGCGAAGTGGCTACACCTTC.